This TCR beta chain was identified during a study of T cell responses to AZD1222 COVID-19 vaccine. The CDR3 is made up of 14 amino acids. V trimming: 5 bases; J trimming: 7 bases; junction bases outside the gene matches: 5. Germline V CDR1 and CDR2: MNHEY, SMNVEV (reference sequence). This clone turned up a few times. Its specificity is not known. Profiling relied on immunoSEQ multiplex PCR, and the TCRdb table lists in-frame clones only, not all of them. The table shows about 120,000 clones, with about 91% occurring only once. Study-wide results and caveats: Breadth and depth of Spike-specific TCRs rose after two AZD1222 doses. Donors were mostly white British, more females; clonal diversity possibly underestimated. Regions 160-218 and 743-854 held dominance among vaccine-associated CD4 TCRs, which spanned spike. Repertoire collection took place solely once the T cell response had peaked.

The genes are TRBV27 and TRBJ2-1; 10 bases line up with TRBD1. This specimen was peripheral blood, taken on day 0 of AZD1222 vaccination. The origin of this receptor is an adult in good health. CDR3 nucleotides: TGTGCCAGCAGTGCTGGACAGGGGGGTAATGAGCAGTTCTTC. It translates to CASSAGQGGNEQFF.